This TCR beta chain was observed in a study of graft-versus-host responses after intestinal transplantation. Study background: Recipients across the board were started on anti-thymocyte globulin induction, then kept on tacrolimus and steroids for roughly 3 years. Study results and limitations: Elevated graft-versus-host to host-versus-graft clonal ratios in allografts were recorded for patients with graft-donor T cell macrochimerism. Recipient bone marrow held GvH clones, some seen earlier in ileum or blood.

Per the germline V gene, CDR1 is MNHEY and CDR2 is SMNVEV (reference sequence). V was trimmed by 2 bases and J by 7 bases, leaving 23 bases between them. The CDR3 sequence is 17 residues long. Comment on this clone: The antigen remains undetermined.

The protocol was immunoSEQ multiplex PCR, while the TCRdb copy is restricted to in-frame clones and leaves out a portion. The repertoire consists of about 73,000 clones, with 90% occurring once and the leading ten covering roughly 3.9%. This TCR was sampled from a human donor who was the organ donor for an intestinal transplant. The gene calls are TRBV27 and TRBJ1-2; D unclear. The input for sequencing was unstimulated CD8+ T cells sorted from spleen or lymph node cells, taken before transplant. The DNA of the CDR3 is TGTGCCAGCAGTTTACACACCCACGGGATCGCAGGTCGTGGCTACACCTTC. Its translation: CASSLHTHGIAGRGYTF.